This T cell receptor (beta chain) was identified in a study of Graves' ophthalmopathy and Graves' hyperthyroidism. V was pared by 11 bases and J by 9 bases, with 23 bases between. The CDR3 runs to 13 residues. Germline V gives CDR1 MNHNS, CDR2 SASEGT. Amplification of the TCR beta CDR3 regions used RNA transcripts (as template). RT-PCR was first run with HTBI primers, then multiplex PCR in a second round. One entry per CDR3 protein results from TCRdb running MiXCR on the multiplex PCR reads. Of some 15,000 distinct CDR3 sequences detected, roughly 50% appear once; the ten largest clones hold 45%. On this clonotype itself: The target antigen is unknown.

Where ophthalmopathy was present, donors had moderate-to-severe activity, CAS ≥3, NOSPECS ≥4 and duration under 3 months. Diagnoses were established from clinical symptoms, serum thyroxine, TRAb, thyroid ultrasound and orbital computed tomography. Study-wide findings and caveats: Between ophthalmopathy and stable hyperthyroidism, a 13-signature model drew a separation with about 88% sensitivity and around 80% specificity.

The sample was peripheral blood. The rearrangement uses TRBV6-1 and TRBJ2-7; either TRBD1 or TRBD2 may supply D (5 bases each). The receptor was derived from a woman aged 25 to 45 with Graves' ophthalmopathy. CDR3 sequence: CAASLTGPTGQYF. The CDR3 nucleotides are TGTGCCGCAAGCTTAACGGGACCTACGGGGCAGTACTTC.